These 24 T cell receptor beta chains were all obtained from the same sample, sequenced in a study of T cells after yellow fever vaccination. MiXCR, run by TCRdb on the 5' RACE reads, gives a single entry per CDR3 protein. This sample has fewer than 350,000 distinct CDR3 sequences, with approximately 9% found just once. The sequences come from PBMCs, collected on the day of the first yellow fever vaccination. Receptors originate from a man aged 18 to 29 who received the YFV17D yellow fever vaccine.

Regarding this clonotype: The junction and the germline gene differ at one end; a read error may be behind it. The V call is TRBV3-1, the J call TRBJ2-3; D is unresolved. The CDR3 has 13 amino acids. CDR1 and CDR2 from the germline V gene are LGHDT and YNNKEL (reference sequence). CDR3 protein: CPSSQEAGSRFSF. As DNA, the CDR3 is TGTCCCAGCAGCCAAGAAGCAGGCTCGAGGTTCTCTTTT.

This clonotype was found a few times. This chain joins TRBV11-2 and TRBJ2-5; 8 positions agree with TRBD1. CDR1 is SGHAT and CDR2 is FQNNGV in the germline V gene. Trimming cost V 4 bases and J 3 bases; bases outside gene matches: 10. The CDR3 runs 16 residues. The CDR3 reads CASSWGDRTIEETQYF. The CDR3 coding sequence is TGTGCCAGCAGCTGGGGGGACAGGACTATCGAAGAGACCCAGTACTTC.

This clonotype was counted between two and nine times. The CDR3 DNA sequence: TGTGCCAGCAGCTTTAGGGGCAGGGTTGGCTATGGCTACACCTTC. It is translated as CASSFRGRVGYGYTF. V is TRBV7-2 and J is TRBJ1-2; maybe TRBD1 (5 bases). Germline lookup yields CDR1 SGHTA and CDR2 FQGNSA. Trimming took off 3 bases at V and 4 bases at J, with 15 bases between the two ends. The length of the CDR3 is 15 residues.

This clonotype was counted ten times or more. The DNA for the CDR3 is TGTGCCAGCAGTCCGGGACCGTTCTACGAGCAGTACGTC. As protein: CASSPGPFYEQYV. The rearrangement uses TRBV6-1 and TRBJ2-7; D could derive from TRBD1 or TRBD2 (5 bases each). V was pared by 5 bases and J by 3 bases, with 11 bases between. The germline CDR1 and CDR2 sequences are MNHNS and SASEGT. The CDR3 sequence is 13 residues long.

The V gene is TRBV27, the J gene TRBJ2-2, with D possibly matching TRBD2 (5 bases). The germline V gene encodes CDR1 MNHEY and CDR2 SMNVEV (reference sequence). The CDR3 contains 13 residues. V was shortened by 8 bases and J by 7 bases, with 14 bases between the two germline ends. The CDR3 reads CASPLNAGGELFF. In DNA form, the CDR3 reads TGTGCCAGCCCACTGAACGCGGGCGGGGAGCTGTTTTTT.

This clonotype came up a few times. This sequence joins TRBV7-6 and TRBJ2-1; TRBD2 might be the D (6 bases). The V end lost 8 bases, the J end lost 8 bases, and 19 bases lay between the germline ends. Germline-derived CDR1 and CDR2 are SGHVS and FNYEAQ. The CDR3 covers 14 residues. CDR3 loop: CASRATGVGDEQFF. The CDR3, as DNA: TGTGCCAGCCGAGCGACGGGGGTGGGGGATGAGCAGTTCTTC.

The CDR3 protein is CASSPRWGGSGANVLTF. CDR3 DNA: TGTGCCAGCAGCCCAAGATGGGGGGGGTCTGGGGCCAACGTCCTGACTTTC. The chain joins TRBV12-3 or TRBV12-4 to TRBJ2-6, with 7 bases fitting TRBD2. The CDR3 is 17 amino acids. Germline trimming cut 6 bases from V and 1 base from J; bases unmatched to any gene: 9.

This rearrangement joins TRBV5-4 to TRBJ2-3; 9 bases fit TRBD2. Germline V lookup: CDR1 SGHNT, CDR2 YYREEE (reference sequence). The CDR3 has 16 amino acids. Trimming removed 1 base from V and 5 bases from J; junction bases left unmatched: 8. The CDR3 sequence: CASSLPPSGAGDTQYF. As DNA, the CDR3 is TGTGCCAGCAGCTTGCCCCCTAGCGGGGCGGGAGATACGCAGTATTTT.

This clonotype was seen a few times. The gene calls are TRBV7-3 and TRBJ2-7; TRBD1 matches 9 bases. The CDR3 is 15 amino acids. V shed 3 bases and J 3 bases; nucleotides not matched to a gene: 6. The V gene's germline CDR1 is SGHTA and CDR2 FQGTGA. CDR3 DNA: TGTGCCAGCAGCTTGAATCCGGGACAGGGCTACGAGCAGTACTTC. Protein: CASSLNPGQGYEQYF.

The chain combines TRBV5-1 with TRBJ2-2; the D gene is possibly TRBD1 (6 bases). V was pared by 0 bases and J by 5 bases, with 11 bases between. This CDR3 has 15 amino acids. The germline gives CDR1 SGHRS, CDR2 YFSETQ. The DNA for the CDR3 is TGCGCCAGCAGCTTGGCCCCAGGGGCAACCGGGGAGCTGTTTTTT. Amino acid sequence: CASSLAPGATGELFF.

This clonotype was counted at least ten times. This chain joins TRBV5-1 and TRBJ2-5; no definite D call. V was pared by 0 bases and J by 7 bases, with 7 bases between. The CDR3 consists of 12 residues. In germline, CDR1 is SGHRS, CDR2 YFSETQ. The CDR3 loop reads CASSLGSGTQYF. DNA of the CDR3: TGCGCCAGCAGCTTGGGATCGGGGACCCAGTACTTC.

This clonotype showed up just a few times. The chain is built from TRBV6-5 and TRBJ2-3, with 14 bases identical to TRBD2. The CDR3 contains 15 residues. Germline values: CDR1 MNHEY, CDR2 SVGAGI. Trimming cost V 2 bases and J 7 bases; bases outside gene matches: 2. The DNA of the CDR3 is TGTGCCAGCAGTTACGGGACTAGCGGGGGCAATACGCAGTATTTT. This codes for CASSYGTSGGNTQYF.

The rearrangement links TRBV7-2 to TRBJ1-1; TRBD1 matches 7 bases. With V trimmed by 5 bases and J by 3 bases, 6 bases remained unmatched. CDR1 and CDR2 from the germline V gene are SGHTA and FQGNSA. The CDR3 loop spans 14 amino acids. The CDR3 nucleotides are TGTGCCAGCAGCCCTTACGGACAGGACACTGAAGCTTTCTTT. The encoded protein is CASSPYGQDTEAFF.

The CDR3 is CASSRGDTEAFF. The CDR3 region has the DNA TGTGCCAGCAGTCGGGGTGACACTGAAGCTTTCTTT. The V call is TRBV6-6, the J call TRBJ1-1; D remains ambiguous. Germline V CDR1 and CDR2: MNHNY, SVGAGI (reference sequence). The CDR3 runs to 12 residues. V dropped 5 bases and J dropped 3 bases, with 7 bases sitting between them.

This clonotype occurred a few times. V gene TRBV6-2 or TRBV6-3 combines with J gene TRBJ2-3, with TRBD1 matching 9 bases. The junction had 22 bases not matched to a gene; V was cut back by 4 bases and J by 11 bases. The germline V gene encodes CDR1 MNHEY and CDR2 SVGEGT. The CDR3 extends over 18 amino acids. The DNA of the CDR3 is TGTGCCAGCAGTTTCAGACAGGGGGATGCAGACTCCACCCCCGGGCAGTATTTT. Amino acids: CASSFRQGDADSTPGQYF.

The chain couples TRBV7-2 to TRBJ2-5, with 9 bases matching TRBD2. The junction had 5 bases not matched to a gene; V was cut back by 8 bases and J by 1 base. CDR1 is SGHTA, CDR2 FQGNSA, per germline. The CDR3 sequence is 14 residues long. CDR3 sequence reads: CASSASGVQETQYF. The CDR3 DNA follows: TGTGCCAGCTCGGCTAGCGGGGTCCAAGAGACCCAGTACTTC.

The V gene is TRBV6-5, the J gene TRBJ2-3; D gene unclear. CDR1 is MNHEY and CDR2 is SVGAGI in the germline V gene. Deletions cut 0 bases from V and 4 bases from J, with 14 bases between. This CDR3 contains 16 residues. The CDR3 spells CASSYSSPLGADTQYF. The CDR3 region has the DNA TGTGCCAGCAGTTACTCATCCCCCCTTGGCGCAGATACGCAGTATTTT.

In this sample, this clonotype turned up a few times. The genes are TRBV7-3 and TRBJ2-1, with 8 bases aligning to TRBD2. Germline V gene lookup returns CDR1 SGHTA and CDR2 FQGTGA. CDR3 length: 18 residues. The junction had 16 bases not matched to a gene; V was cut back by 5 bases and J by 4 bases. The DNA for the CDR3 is TGTGCCAGCAGCCCCCACCGGGAGGGGGAATGGACTTACAATGAGCAGTTCTTC. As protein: CASSPHREGEWTYNEQFF.

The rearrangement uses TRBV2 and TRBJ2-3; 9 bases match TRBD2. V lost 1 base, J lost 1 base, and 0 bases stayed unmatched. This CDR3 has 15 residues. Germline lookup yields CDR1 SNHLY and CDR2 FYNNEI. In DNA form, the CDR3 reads TGTGCCAGCAGTGAAGGGACTAGCGGCACAGATACGCAGTATTTT. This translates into CASSEGTSGTDTQYF.

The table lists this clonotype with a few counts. CDR3 protein: CASSQAGRLDQPQHF. CDR3 nucleotide sequence: TGTGCCAGCAGCCAAGCGGGGAGGTTGGATCAGCCCCAGCATTTT. J is TRBJ1-5 and V is TRBV4-2; no reliable D call. The germline CDR1 and CDR2 sequences are LGHNA and YNFKEQ. Trimming removed 1 base from V and 5 bases from J, with 12 bases in between. CDR3 size: 15 residues.

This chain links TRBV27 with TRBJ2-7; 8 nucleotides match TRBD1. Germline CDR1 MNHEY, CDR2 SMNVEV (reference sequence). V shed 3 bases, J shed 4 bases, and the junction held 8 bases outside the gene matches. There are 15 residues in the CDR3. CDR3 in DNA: TGTGCCAGCAGTTTTATACAGGGGGAGTTATACGAGCAGTACTTC. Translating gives CASSFIQGELYEQYF.

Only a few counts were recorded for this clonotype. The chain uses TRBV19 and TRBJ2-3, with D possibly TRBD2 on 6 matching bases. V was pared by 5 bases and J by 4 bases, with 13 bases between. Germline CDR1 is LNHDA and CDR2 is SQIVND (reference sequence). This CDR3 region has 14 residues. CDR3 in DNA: TGTGCCAGTAGTCGCGCGGGGCGAGCAGATACGCAGTATTTT. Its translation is CASSRAGRADTQYF.

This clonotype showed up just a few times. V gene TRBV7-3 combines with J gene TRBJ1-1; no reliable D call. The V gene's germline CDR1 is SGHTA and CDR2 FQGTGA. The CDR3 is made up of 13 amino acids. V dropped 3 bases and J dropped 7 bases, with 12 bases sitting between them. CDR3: CASSFSPGNEAFF. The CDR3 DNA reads TGTGCCAGCAGCTTCTCCCCGGGAAATGAAGCTTTCTTT. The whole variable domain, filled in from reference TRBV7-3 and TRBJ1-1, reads GAGVSQTPSNKVTEKGKYVELRCDPISGHTALYWYRQSLGQGPEFLIYFQGTGAADDSGLPNDRFFAVRPEGSVSTLKIQRTERGDSAVYLCASSFSPGNEAFFGQGTRLTVV.

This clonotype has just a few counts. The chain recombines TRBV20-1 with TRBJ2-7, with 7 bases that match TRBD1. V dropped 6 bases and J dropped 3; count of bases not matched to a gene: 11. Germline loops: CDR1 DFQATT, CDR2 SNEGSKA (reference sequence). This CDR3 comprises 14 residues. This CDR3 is CSATGRDSDYEQYF. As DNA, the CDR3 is TGCAGTGCAACGGGAAGGGACAGTGACTACGAGCAGTACTTC.